The 6 T cell receptor beta chains listed next were all sequenced from one sample in a study of beta chain features in type 1 diabetes. Expressed TCRB transcripts were sequenced, since all the RNA that had been isolated was reverse transcribed. Here immunoSEQ multiplex PCR was the method, and the copy in TCRdb shows in-frame clones only, minus some. The sample has 300,000 to 400,000 clones; 8% to 13% are singletons. What was sequenced was naive CD4+ T cells from blood. These receptors were obtained from a woman aged 30 to 39 in good health.

The V gene is TRBV19, the J gene TRBJ2-1; 12 bases agree with TRBD2. The CDR3 covers 14 residues. The J segment lost 6 bases and the V segment lost 5 bases, leaving 2 bases of the junction unmatched. CDR1 and CDR2 (germline): LNHDA, SQIVND (reference sequence). The DNA for the CDR3 is TGTGCCAGTAGTCGACTAGCGGGAGTCAATGAGCAGTTCTTC. As protein: CASSRLAGVNEQFF.

The chain recombines TRBV7-6 with TRBJ2-1; 8 bases map to TRBD2. Germline V gene lookup returns CDR1 SGHVS and CDR2 FNYEAQ. CDR3 length: 15 amino acids. Trimming removed 5 bases from V and 3 bases from J; junction bases left unmatched: 6. CDR3 residues: CASSTGLAIYNEQFF. The DNA of the CDR3 is TGTGCCAGCAGCACCGGACTAGCCATCTACAATGAGCAGTTCTTC.

The sample holds a few counts of this clone. Here the CDR3 reads CASSLGARWDNEQFF. The CDR3 bases are TGTGCCAGCAGCTTAGGAGCGAGGTGGGACAATGAGCAGTTCTTC. The V call is TRBV7-2, the J call TRBJ2-1; D uncertain. V was pared by 1 base and J by 5 bases, with 12 bases between. Germline CDR1 reads SGHTA; CDR2 reads FQGNSA. The CDR3 is 15 amino acids.

The chain joins TRBV9 to TRBJ2-7; D is possibly TRBD2 (6 bases). The germline V and J ends were trimmed by 4 bases and 2 bases, with 16 bases remaining between them. CDR3 size: 15 residues. The germline V gene has CDR1 SGDLS and CDR2 YYNGEE. The CDR3 sequence is CASSYRDSKTYEQYF. CDR3 DNA sequence: TGTGCCAGCAGCTACCGGGACTCCAAAACCTACGAGCAGTACTTC. The whole variable domain, remainder taken from reference TRBV9 and TRBJ2-7, is DSGVTQTPKHLITATGQRVTLRCSPRSGDLSVYWYQQSLDQGLQFLIQYYNGEERAKGNILERFSAQQFPDLHSELNLSSLELGDSALYFCASSYRDSKTYEQYFGPGTRLTVT.

J is TRBJ2-5 and V is TRBV20-1, with 7 bases lining up with TRBD1. There are 11 residues in the CDR3. CDR1 and CDR2 from the germline V gene are DFQATT and SNEGSKA (reference sequence). DNA for the CDR3: TGCAAGCCGACAGGGTCAGAGACCCAGTACTTC. This translates into CKPTGSETQYF.

V and J are TRBV7-9 and TRBJ1-5; D perhaps matches TRBD1 (5 bases). V was pared by 2 bases and J by 5 bases, with 16 bases between. The CDR3 runs 16 residues. The germline V gene encodes CDR1 SEHNR and CDR2 FQNEAQ (reference sequence). The CDR3 region has the DNA TGTGCCAGCAGCTTACTGGCTGGGGGGTCCCATCAGCCCCAGCATTTT. It specifies CASSLLAGGSHQPQHF.